This entry describes one TCR beta chain. As yet, its antigen is unknown. Using immunoSEQ multiplex PCR, the repertoire was profiled, and TCRdb retains in-frame clones only, with some absent. The table shows tens of thousands of clones, with less than 90% occurring only once. The data stem from a study of OX40 agonist ivuxolimab in advanced cancers. Study context: Intravenous ivuxolimab was administered to patients every 2 weeks at 0.01 to 10 mg/kg. Three individuals attained partial responses, comprising one hepatocellular carcinoma case and two cutaneous melanoma cases. The study, taken as a whole, reports: At doses 0.1 to 3.0 mg/kg, CD4+ and CD8+ clones expanded. The average count of expanded clones was higher among CD8+ T cells than among CD4+.

V lost 4 bases to trimming and J lost 1 base, with 10 bases between them. This CDR3 comprises 14 residues. Germline-derived CDR1 and CDR2 are MDHEN and SYDVKM. The starting material was CD4+ or CD8+ T cells sorted from blood, obtained in a trial of the OX40 agonist ivuxolimab. V and J are TRBV28 and TRBJ1-1; D is unresolved. The sequence came from an adult with an advanced solid tumor such as melanoma, head and neck, liver or kidney cancer. The CDR3 DNA reads TGTGCCAGCAGTTCACCGACGGCGAACACTGAAGCTTTCTTT. It codes for CASSSPTANTEAFF.